This TCR beta chain emerged from a study of PD-1 blockade in classical Hodgkin lymphoma. TCRdb keeps only in-frame clones here, not all; method: immunoSEQ multiplex PCR. This sample has over 10,000 clones; around 80% occur once, and the top ten carry under 30%. Every single patient, without exception, relapsed after autologous stem cell transplantation, and brentuximab vedotin exposure varied. Trimming removed 3 bases from V and 3 bases from J, with 6 bases in between. Germline values: CDR1 LGHNT, CDR2 FRNRAP. There are 13 residues in the CDR3. This TCR was sampled from a human donor with classical Hodgkin lymphoma. V usage is TRBV12-5 and J usage is TRBJ1-5; D remains ambiguous. Sample: peripheral blood mononuclear cells (PBMCs), taken at baseline. DNA of the CDR3: TGTGCTAGTGGTTTAGGGCTCAATCAGCCCCAGCATTTT. Translating it yields CASGLGLNQPQHF.